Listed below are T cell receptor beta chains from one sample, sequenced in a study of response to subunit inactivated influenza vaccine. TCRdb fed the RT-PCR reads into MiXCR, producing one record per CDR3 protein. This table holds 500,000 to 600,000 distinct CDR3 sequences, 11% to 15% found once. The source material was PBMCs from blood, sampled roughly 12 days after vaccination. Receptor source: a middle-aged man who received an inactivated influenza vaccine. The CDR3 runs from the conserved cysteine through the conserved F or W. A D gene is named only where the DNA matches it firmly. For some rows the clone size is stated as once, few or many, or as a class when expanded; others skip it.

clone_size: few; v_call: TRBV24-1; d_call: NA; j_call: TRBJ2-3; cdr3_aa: CATNAGNTQYF; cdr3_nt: TGTGCCACCAATGCTGGGAATACGCAGTATTTT
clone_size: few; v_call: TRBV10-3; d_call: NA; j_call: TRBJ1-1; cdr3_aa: CAISESPGTEAFF; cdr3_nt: TGTGCCATCAGTGAGTCGCCGGGCACTGAAGCTTTCTTT
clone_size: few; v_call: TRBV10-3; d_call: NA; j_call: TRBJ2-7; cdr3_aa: CAISESTGRETYEQYF; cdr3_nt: TGTGCCATCAGTGAGTCGACAGGACGGGAGACCTACGAGCAGTACTTC
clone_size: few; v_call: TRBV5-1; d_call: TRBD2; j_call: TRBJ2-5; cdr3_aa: CASSSGTSGRKETQYF; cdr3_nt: TGCGCCAGCAGCTCCGGGACTAGCGGGAGGAAAGAGACCCAGTACTTC
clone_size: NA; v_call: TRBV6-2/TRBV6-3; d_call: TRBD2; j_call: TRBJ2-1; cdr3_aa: CASSHALGQELAGASSYNEQFF; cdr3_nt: TGTGCCAGCAGTCACGCCTTAGGGCAGGAACTAGCGGGGGCTAGCTCCTACAATGAGCAGTTCTTC
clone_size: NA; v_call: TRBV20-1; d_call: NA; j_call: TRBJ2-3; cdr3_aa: CSAGAGSTDTQYF; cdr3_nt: TGCAGTGCTGGGGCTGGGAGCACAGATACGCAGTATTTT
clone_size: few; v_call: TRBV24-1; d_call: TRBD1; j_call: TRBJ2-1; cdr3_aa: CATSDQLDRSYNEQFF; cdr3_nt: TGTGCCACCAGTGATCAACTGGACAGGTCCTACAATGAGCAGTTCTTC
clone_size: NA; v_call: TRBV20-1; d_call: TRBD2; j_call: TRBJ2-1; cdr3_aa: CSARGSTSGRYNEQFF; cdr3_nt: TGCAGTGCTAGAGGATCGACTAGCGGGAGATACAATGAGCAGTTCTTC
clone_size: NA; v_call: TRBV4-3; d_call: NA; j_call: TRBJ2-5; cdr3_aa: CASSQELSLVGGDQYF; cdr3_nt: TGCGCCAGCAGCCAAGAATTGTCGTTGGTCGGTGGGGACCAGTACTTC
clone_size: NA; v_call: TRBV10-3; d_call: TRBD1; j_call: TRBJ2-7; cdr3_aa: CAISEAYRGYEQYF; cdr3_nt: TGTGCCATCAGTGAAGCGTACAGGGGCTACGAGCAGTACTTC
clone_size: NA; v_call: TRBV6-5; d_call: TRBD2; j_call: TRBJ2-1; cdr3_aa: CASSYSPSGGAYNEQFF; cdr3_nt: TGTGCCAGCAGTTACTCGCCTAGCGGGGGGGCCTACAATGAGCAGTTCTTC
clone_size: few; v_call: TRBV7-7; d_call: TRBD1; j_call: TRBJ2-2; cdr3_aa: CASSPRGLVTGELFF; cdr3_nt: TGTGCCAGCAGCCCCAGGGGGCTGGTAACCGGGGAGCTGTTTTTT
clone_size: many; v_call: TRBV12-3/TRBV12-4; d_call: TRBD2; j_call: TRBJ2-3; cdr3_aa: CASSSGLAGNTDTQYF; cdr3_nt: TGTGCCAGCAGCTCGGGACTAGCGGGAAACACAGATACGCAGTATTTT
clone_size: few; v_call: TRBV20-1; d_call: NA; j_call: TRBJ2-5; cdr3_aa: CSAGTPRDQETQYF; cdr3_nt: TGCAGTGCTGGGACCCCCCGGGACCAAGAGACCCAGTACTTC
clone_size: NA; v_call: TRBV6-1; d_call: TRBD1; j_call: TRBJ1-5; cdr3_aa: CASSPGRTGTQPQHF; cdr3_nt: TGTGCCAGCAGCCCCGGTCGGACAGGGACACAGCCCCAGCATTTT
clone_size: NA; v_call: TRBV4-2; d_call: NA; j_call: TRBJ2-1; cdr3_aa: CASSQDWGAEQFF; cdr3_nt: TGTGCCAGCAGCCAAGATTGGGGGGCTGAGCAGTTCTTC
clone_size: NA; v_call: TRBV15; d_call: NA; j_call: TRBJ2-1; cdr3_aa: CATSRDFGEQFF; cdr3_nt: TGTGCCACCAGCAGAGATTTCGGCGAGCAGTTCTTC
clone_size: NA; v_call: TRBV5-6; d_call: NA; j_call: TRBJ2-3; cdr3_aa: CASSLDRTGTDTQYF; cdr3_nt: TGTGCCAGCAGCTTGGACAGGACAGGCACAGATACGCAGTATTTT
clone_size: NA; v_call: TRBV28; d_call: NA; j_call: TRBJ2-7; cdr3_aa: CASTLGAGRVTYEQYF; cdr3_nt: TGTGCCAGCACTCTCGGGGCGGGGCGGGTCACCTACGAGCAGTACTTC
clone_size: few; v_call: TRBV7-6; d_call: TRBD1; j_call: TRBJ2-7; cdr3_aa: CASSLLQGAAYEQYF; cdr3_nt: TGTGCCAGCAGCTTATTACAGGGGGCGGCCTACGAGCAGTACTTC
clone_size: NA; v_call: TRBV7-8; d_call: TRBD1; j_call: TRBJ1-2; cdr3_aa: CASSFGQDIYGYTF; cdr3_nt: TGTGCCAGCAGCTTCGGACAGGACATCTATGGCTACACCTTC
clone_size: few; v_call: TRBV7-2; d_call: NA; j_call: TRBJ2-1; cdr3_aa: CASSERGLMGNEQFF; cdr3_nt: TGTGCCAGCAGCGAAAGGGGGTTGATGGGCAATGAGCAGTTCTTC
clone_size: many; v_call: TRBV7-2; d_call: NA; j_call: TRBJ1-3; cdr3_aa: CASSPRTGPRSGNTIYF; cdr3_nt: TGTGCCAGCAGCCCCCGGACCGGGCCTCGCTCTGGAAACACCATATATTTT